The 27 T cell receptor beta chains given below trace back to one sample, sequenced in a study of cytomegalovirus exposure and HLA in healthy donors (dated by TCRdb to between 2016 and 2019). The library was built by means of the immunoSEQ multiplex PCR assay. This immuneACCESS table, as held by TCRdb, lists in-frame sequences with V and J called but not all clones. Of the missing ones, under half trace to an unresolved V gene in checked studies; the others have no known cause. For this sample the table gives roughly 150,000 clones, of which 88% were detected only once. The ten largest make up 2.5% to 3% of the sample. Sequenced sample: PBMCs. The receptors derive from a man between 18 and 35 years old in good health and CMV-seronegative.

The V call is TRBV6-6, the J call TRBJ2-7, with 7 bases that match TRBD1. The CDR3 has 14 residues. Per germline, CDR1 MNHNY and CDR2 SVGAGI (reference sequence). Losses at the gene ends were 6 bases for V and 3 bases for J; bases not matched to a gene: 8. In DNA form, the CDR3 reads TGTGCCAGCAGAAAAGGACAGGCGGTCTACGAGCAGTACTTC. Its translation is CASRKGQAVYEQYF.

V gene TRBV27 combines with J gene TRBJ2-1; TRBD2 aligns across 7 bases. Germline V CDR1 and CDR2: MNHEY, SMNVEV (reference sequence). The CDR3 is made up of 14 amino acids. V gave up 8 bases and J gave up 1 base; unmatched junction bases: 5. The CDR3 coding sequence is TGTGCCAGCGGGGGGGGGACGTCCTACAATGAGCAGTTCTTC. It codes for CASGGGTSYNEQFF.

The V gene is TRBV7-6, the J gene TRBJ1-4, with D perhaps TRBD1 (5 bases). The CDR3 runs to 16 residues. Trimming took off 0 bases at V and 2 bases at J, with 10 bases between the two ends. Per the germline V gene, CDR1 is SGHVS and CDR2 is FNYEAQ. The CDR3 loop reads CASSLAGRTTNEKLFF. The DNA of the CDR3 is TGTGCCAGCAGCTTAGCGGGGCGCACTACTAATGAAAAACTGTTTTTT. The variable domain in full, completed from reference TRBV7-6 and TRBJ1-4, reads GAGVSQSPRYKVTKRGQDVALRCDPISGHVSLYWYRQALGQGPEFLTYFNYEAQQDKSGLPNDRFSAERPEGSISTLTIQRTEQRDSAMYRCASSLAGRTTNEKLFFGSGTQLSVL.

The chain links TRBV2 to TRBJ2-2; 8 bases agree with TRBD1. V shed 5 bases and J 5 bases; nucleotides not matched to a gene: 7. The CDR3 loop spans 15 amino acids. Germline lookup yields CDR1 SNHLY and CDR2 FYNNEI. CDR3 DNA: TGTGCCAGCAGTCATCCCGGGACAGGTACCGGGGAGCTGTTTTTT. It is translated as CASSHPGTGTGELFF.

This chain connects TRBV4-1 to TRBJ2-2; tentatively, D is TRBD1 (5 bases). V was clipped by 0 bases and J by 11 bases, with 16 bases between them. The germline CDR1 and CDR2 sequences are MGHRA and YSYEKL. The CDR3 spans 15 residues. The CDR3 reads CASSQDRAGFRELFF. The CDR3 coding sequence is TGCGCCAGCAGCCAAGACAGGGCAGGGTTTCGAGAGCTGTTTTTT.

The V gene is TRBV10-3, the J gene TRBJ1-3; 7 nucleotides align to TRBD1. J was trimmed by 6 bases and V by 6 bases; bases with no gene match: 5. This CDR3 comprises 13 residues. Germline lookup yields CDR1 ENHRY and CDR2 SYGVKD. CDR3 sequence: CAIREGAENTIYF. The CDR3, as DNA: TGTGCCATCAGGGAGGGGGCGGAAAACACCATATATTTT.

The chain recombines TRBV5-1 with TRBJ1-2; D unresolved. V was shortened by 4 bases and J by 8 bases, with 21 bases between the two germline ends. Per germline, CDR1 SGHRS and CDR2 YFSETQ. This CDR3 is built from 15 residues. In nucleotides, the CDR3 is TGCGCCAGCAGCATATTAAGGACTGACGTTGGGGGCTACACCTTC. It codes for CASSILRTDVGGYTF.

This rearrangement joins TRBV28 to TRBJ2-7; the D gene is possibly TRBD2 (5 bases). The germline V gene encodes CDR1 MDHEN and CDR2 SYDVKM. The CDR3 is 13 residues long. Trimming shortened V by 6 bases and J by 6 bases, and 15 bases separated the two germline ends. The CDR3 sequence: CASSLQPGFEQYV. In DNA form, the CDR3 reads TGTGCCAGCAGCTTACAACCGGGGTTCGAGCAGTACGTC.

The chain is built from TRBV7-9 and TRBJ1-2; weak D call: TRBD1 (6 bases). The germline gives CDR1 SEHNR, CDR2 FQNEAQ (reference sequence). V was clipped by 0 bases and J by 4 bases, with 12 bases between them. This CDR3 spans 15 amino acids. Here the CDR3 DNA reads TGTGCCAGCAGCTTAGCCTCCGGGACATCCTATGGCTACACCTTC. Protein sequence: CASSLASGTSYGYTF.

This rearrangement joins TRBV7-9 to TRBJ1-5; D is ambiguous. The CDR3 consists of 15 residues. Trimming stripped 3 bases from V and 2 bases from J, with 11 bases between. CDR1 is SEHNR and CDR2 is FQNEAQ in the germline V gene (reference sequence). The CDR3 region is CASSLAGNGNQPQHF. In nucleotides, the CDR3 is TGTGCCAGCAGCTTGGCGGGGAATGGCAATCAGCCCCAGCATTTT.

The V call is TRBV29-1, the J call TRBJ2-3, with unresolved D. Per the germline V gene, CDR1 is SQVTM and CDR2 is ANQGSEA. Trimming took off 2 bases at V and 4 bases at J, with 7 bases between the two ends. The CDR3 is 12 amino acids. In DNA, the CDR3 is TGCAGCGTTGAATTCACGGCAGATACGCAGTATTTT. Its translation: CSVEFTADTQYF.

The V and J genes are TRBV5-5 and TRBJ2-4; the D is unclear. Germline V lookup: CDR1 SGHKS, CDR2 YYEKEE (reference sequence). The CDR3 loop spans 14 amino acids. Trimming took 4 bases from V and 0 from J, leaving 8 bases between them. The CDR3 DNA sequence: TGTGCCAGCAGCCTCGCGATAGCCAAAAACATTCAGTACTTC. It encodes CASSLAIAKNIQYF.

In its sample, this clone was seen once. V and J are TRBV5-4 and TRBJ2-1, with D possibly TRBD2 on 7 matching bases. Germline values: CDR1 SGHNT, CDR2 YYREEE (reference sequence). V dropped 6 bases and J dropped 0 bases, with 19 bases sitting between them. This CDR3 spans 17 amino acids. CDR3 nucleotide sequence: TGTGCCAGCAACCCCGGCGGGGGCAGGAGCTCCTACAATGAGCAGTTCTTC. Translating gives CASNPGGGRSSYNEQFF.

The chain recombines TRBV11-3 with TRBJ2-6; maybe TRBD1 (6 bases). Between the trimmed V and J ends, which lost 5 bases and 0 bases, there was a span of 11 bases. CDR1 is SGHNT, CDR2 YENEEA, per germline. This CDR3 is 16 amino acids long. CDR3 DNA sequence: TGTGCCAGCAGCCCACAGGGTTACTCTGGGGCCAACGTCCTGACTTTC. It codes for CASSPQGYSGANVLTF.

The chain is built from TRBV5-1 and TRBJ2-6, with D possibly TRBD1 on 6 matching bases. V dropped 4 bases and J dropped 2 bases, with 13 bases sitting between them. The length of the CDR3 is 16 residues. Germline V gives CDR1 SGHRS, CDR2 YFSETQ. CDR3 amino acids: CASSLQGPTGANVLTF. The CDR3 DNA reads TGCGCCAGCAGCCTTCAGGGGCCAACTGGGGCCAACGTCCTGACTTTC.

V and J are TRBV19 and TRBJ2-3; possible D gene TRBD2, 6 bases. The germline CDR1 and CDR2 sequences are LNHDA and SQIVND (reference sequence). Trimming removed 4 bases at V and 3 bases at J, with 14 bases between. The CDR3 consists of 15 residues. The CDR3 nucleotides read TGTGCCAGTAGTACCGCCTCACGGGGGACAGATACGCAGTATTTT. This translates into CASSTASRGTDTQYF.

The rearrangement links TRBV27 to TRBJ2-7; 15 bases align to TRBD2. The length of the CDR3 is 15 residues. The germline gives CDR1 MNHEY, CDR2 SMNVEV (reference sequence). The ends lost 7 bases at V and 2 bases at J; junction bases unmatched: 3. As DNA, the CDR3 is TGTGCCAGCACCGGACTAGCGGGGGGGACCTACGAGCAGTACTTC. Its protein product is CASTGLAGGTYEQYF.

V is TRBV28 and J is TRBJ2-5; 12 nucleotides align to TRBD2. With V trimmed by 2 bases and J by 5 bases, 12 bases remained unmatched. Per germline, CDR1 MDHEN and CDR2 SYDVKM. The CDR3 length is 18 residues. The CDR3 protein is CASSLRRTSGTEGETQYF. The CDR3 DNA follows: TGTGCCAGCAGTTTAAGAAGGACTAGCGGGACCGAAGGGGAGACCCAGTACTTC.

The V call is TRBV5-6, the J call TRBJ2-5, with 8 bases lining up with TRBD1. After removal of 3 bases from V and 4 bases from J, the junction contained 14 bases not matched to a gene. Germline loops: CDR1 SGHDT, CDR2 YYEEEE. This CDR3 contains 17 residues. CDR3 loop: CASSSPVQGGQGETQYF. CDR3 nucleotides: TGTGCCAGCAGCTCCCCCGTGCAGGGTGGACAGGGAGAGACCCAGTACTTC.

V and J are TRBV5-4 and TRBJ2-3, with 13 positions matching TRBD2. The CDR3 contains 16 residues. The germline CDR1 and CDR2 sequences are SGHNT and YYREEE (reference sequence). The ends lost 2 bases at V and 3 bases at J; junction bases unmatched: 3. CDR3 residues: CASSLGLAGATDTQYF. DNA for the CDR3: TGTGCCAGCAGCTTAGGACTAGCGGGAGCGACAGATACGCAGTATTTT.

The chain joins TRBV4-1 to TRBJ1-3; possibly TRBD1 for D (6 bases). V lost 3 bases, J lost 2 bases, and 8 bases lay in between. This CDR3 spans 14 amino acids. CDR1 is MGHRA, CDR2 YSYEKL, per germline. This chain's CDR3 is CASSHGQTGNTIYF. DNA for the CDR3: TGCGCCAGCAGCCATGGACAGACTGGAAACACCATATATTTT.

This sequence joins TRBV6-5 and TRBJ2-2; 7 positions match TRBD1. Germline CDR1 is MNHEY and CDR2 is SVGAGI. CDR3 length: 15 amino acids. J gave up 1 base and V 2 bases, and 1 base lay outside the gene matches. The CDR3 loop reads CASSYDRVNTGELFF. The CDR3 nucleotides are TGTGCCAGCAGTTACGACAGGGTGAACACCGGGGAGCTGTTTTTT.

V and J are TRBV5-8 and TRBJ1-2, with no clear D. This CDR3 region has 14 residues. Germline CDR1 is SGHTS and CDR2 is YDEGEE. Trimming removed 1 base from V and 6 bases from J, with 13 bases in between. The CDR3 sequence is CASSLRVVLNGYTF. The CDR3 DNA reads TGTGCCAGCAGCTTGCGCGTCGTACTGAATGGCTACACCTTC.

This chain uses TRBV21-1 with TRBJ2-7; the D call of TRBD1 is as the table states it, not checked on the DNA. TRBV21-1 is deemed a pseudogene. CDR3 length: 16 residues. The CDR3 DNA reads TGTGCCAGCAGCAATATCAGGGACAGGGTTGGCTACGAGCAGTACGTC. It yields the protein CASSNIRDRVGYEQYV.

The chain combines TRBV11-3 with TRBJ2-5; 8 positions match TRBD1. The V gene end was trimmed by 4 bases and the J gene end by 2 bases; junction bases not matched to a gene: 3. Germline CDR1 and CDR2: SGHNT and YENEEA. The CDR3 has 14 amino acids. Here the CDR3 DNA reads TGTGCCAGCAGCTCGGGGACAGGACAAGAGACCCAGTACTTC. Translating it yields CASSSGTGQETQYF.

The CDR3: CASSPRTGTSGPRDTQYF. For the CDR3, the DNA is TGTGCCAGCAGCCCCAGGACCGGGACTAGCGGACCACGGGATACGCAGTATTTT. The rearrangement links TRBV7-2 to TRBJ2-3; TRBD2 matches at 11 bases. The germline gives CDR1 SGHTA, CDR2 FQGNSA. Trimming removed 5 bases from V and 6 bases from J; junction bases left unmatched: 16. The length of the CDR3 is 18 residues.

The chain combines TRBV5-4 with TRBJ2-3, with D hard to call. This CDR3 region has 13 residues. Germline CDR1 SGHNT, CDR2 YYREEE (reference sequence). Trimming removed 0 bases at V and 6 bases at J, with 8 bases between. The CDR3 region is CASSLGSGDTQYF. Written as DNA, the CDR3 is TGTGCCAGCAGCTTGGGATCCGGGGATACGCAGTATTTT. Using reference TRBV5-4 and TRBJ2-3 for the parts outside the CDR3, the full variable domain is ETGVTQSPTHLIKTRGQQVTLRCSSQSGHNTVSWYQQALGQGPQFIFQYYREEENGRGNFPPRFSGLQFPNYSSELNVNALELDDSALYLCASSLGSGDTQYFGPGTRLTVL.